Listed below are T cell receptor beta chains from one sample, sequenced in a study of blood T cell repertoires in COVID-19. Measured with immunoSEQ multiplex PCR; TCRdb has only the in-frame clones, and not every one. The data hold about 78,000 clones, with approximately 86% observed a single time. Material for sequencing was peripheral blood. These receptors were collected from a woman aged 60-75 years with acute or convalescent COVID-19. The CDR3 runs from the conserved cysteine through the conserved F or W. A D gene is named only where the DNA matches it firmly.

v_gene	d_gene	CDR3aa
TRBV5-4	TRBD2	CASSPGTSVSYEQYF
TRBV29-1	TRBD1	CSVGGQQNTEAFF
TRBV10-3	NA	CAISESTANSPLHF
TRBV28	NA	CASSFGVTGGYTF
TRBV4-3	NA	CASSQSYANEQFF
TRBV5-1	TRBD1	CASSFSGTVNTEAFF
TRBV7-2	TRBD2	CASSSSRTSGSGTNEQFF
TRBV7-2	NA	CASSPFPGAYNSPLHF
TRBV9	NA	CASSVEAGGPTQYF
TRBV30	NA	CACGTSEAFF
TRBV27	NA	CASSPRAGGNYGYTF
TRBV4-1	TRBD1	CASSQLPGQPYNEQFF
TRBV6-2/TRBV6-3	TRBD1	CASSPPILGTGFYEQYF
TRBV30	TRBD1	CAWSVGTGVTYEQYF
TRBV11-2	TRBD1	CASSLGQGDEKLFF